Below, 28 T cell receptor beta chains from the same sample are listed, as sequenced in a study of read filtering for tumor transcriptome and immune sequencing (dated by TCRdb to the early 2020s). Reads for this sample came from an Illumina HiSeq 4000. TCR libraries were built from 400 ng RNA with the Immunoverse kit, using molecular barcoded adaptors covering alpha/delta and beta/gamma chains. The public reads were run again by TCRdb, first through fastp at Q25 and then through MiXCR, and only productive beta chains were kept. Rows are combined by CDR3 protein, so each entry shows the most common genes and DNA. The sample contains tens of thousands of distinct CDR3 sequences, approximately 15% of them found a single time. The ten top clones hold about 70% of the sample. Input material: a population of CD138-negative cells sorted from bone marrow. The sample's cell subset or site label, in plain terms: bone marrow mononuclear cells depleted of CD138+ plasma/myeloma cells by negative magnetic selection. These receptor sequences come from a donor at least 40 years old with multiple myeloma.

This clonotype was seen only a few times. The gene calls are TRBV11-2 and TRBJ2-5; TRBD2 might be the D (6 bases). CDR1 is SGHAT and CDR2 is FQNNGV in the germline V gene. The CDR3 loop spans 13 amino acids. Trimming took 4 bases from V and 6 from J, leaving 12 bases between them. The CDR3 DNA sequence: TGTGCCAGCAGCTGGGGCGGGGAGCAGACCCAGTACTTC. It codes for CASSWGGEQTQYF.

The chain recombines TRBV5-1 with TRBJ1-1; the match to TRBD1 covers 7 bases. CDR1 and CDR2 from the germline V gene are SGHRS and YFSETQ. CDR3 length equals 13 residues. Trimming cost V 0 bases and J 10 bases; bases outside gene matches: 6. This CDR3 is CASSLDGQGVAFF. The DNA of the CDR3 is TGCGCCAGCAGCTTGGATGGGCAGGGGGTAGCTTTCTTT. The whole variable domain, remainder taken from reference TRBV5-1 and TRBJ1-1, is KAGVTQTPRYLIKTRGQQVTLSCSPISGHRSVSWYQQTPGQGLQFLFEYFSETQRNKGNFPGRFSGRQFSNSRSEMNVSTLELGDSALYLCASSLDGQGVAFFGQGTRLTVV.

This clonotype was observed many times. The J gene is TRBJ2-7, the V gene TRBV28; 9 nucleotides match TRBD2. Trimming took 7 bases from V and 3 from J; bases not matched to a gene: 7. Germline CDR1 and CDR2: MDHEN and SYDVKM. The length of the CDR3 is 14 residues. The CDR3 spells CASKVGGRGYEQYF. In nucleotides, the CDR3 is TGTGCCAGCAAAGTCGGCGGGAGGGGCTACGAGCAGTACTTC.

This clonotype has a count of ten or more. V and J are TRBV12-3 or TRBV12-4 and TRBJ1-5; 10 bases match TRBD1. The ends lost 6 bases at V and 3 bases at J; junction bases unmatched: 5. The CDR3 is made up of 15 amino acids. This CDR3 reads CASRPGTGDNQPQHF. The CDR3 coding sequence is TGTGCCAGCAGGCCGGGGACAGGGGACAATCAGCCCCAGCATTTT.

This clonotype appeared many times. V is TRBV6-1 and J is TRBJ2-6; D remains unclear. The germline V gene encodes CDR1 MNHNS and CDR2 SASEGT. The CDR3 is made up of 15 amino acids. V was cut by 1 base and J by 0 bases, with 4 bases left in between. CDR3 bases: TGTGCCAGCAGTGAAGGTAACTCTGGGGCCAACGTCCTGACTTTC. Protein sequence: CASSEGNSGANVLTF.

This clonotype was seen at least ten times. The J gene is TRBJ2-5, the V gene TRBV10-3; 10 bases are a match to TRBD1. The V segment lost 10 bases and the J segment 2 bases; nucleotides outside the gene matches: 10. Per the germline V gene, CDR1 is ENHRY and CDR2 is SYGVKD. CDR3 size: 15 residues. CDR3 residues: CATFDSGQGQETQYF. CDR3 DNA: TGTGCCACTTTCGATTCGGGACAGGGGCAAGAGACCCAGTACTTC.

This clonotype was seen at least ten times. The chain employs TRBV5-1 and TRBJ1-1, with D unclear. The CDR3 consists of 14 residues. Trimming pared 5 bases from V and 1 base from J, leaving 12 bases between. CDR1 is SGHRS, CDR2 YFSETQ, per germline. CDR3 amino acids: CASRAGDRNTEAFF. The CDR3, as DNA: TGCGCCAGCAGGGCAGGAGATCGGAACACTGAAGCTTTCTTT.

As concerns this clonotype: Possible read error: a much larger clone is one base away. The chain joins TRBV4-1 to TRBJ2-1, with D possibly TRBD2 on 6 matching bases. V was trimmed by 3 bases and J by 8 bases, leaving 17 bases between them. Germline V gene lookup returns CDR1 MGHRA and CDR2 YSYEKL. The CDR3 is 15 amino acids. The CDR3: CASSHRSGASDEQFF. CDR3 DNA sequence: TGCGCCAGCAGCCACCGATCCGGGGCTAGCGATGAGCAGTTCTTC.

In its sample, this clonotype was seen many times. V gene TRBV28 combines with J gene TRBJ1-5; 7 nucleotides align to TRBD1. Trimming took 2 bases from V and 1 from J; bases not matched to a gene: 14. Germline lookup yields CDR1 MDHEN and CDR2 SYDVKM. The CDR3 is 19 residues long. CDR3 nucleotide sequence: TGTGCCAGCAGTTTAAGACCGGAGATGGACAGGTTGAGCAATCAGCCCCAGCATTTT. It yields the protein CASSLRPEMDRLSNQPQHF.

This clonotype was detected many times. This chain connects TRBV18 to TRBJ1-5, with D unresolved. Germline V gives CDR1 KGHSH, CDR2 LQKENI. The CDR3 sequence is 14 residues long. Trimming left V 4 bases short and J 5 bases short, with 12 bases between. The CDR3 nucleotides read TGTGCCAGCTCACTAGAAGGGATGGATCAGCCCCAGCATTTT. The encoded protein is CASSLEGMDQPQHF.

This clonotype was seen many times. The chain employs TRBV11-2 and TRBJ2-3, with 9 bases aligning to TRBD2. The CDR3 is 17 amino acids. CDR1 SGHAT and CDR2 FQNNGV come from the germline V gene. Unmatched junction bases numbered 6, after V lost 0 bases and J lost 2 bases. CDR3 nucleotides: TGTGCCAGCAGCTTAGATCTGGGACTAGCAATCACAGATACGCAGTATTTT. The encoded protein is CASSLDLGLAITDTQYF.

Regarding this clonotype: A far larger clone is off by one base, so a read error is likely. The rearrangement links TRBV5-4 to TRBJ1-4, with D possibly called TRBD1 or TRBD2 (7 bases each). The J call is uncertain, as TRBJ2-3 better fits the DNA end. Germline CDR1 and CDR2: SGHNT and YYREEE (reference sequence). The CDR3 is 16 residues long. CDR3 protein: CASSWSGDSSTDTQYF. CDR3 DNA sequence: TGTGCCAGCAGCTGGAGCGGGGACAGCAGCACAGATACGCAGTATTTT.

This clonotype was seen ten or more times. The CDR3 DNA reads as TGCAGCGTGTGGACGGCCTCCTACGAGCAGTACTTC. Translating gives CSVWTASYEQYF. The rearrangement links TRBV29-1 to TRBJ2-7; D not certain. Germline loops: CDR1 SQVTM, CDR2 ANQGSEA. Between the trimmed V and J ends, which lost 6 bases and 0 bases, there was a span of 9 bases. The CDR3 extends over 12 amino acids.

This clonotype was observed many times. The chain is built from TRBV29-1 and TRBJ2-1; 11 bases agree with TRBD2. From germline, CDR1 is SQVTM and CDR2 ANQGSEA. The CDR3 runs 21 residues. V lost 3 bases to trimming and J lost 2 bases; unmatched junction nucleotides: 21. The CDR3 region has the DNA TGCAGCGTTGATCAGATAGCGGGAGGGCTTAGGGGCCGAAAAGCCTACAATGAGCAGTTCTTC. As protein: CSVDQIAGGLRGRKAYNEQFF.

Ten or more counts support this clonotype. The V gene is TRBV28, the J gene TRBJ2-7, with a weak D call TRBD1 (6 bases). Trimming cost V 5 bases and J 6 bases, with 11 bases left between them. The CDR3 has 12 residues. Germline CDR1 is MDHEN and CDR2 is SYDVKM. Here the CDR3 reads CASSLGTSEQYF. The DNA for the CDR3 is TGTGCCAGCAGTCTTGGGACAAGCGAGCAGTACTTC.

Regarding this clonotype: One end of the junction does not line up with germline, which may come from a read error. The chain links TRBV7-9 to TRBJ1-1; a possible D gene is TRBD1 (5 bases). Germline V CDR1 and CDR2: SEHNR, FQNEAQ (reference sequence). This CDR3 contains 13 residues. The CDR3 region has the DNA TGTGCCAGCAGCCCGGGACTTAACACTGTAGCTTTCTTT. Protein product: CASSPGLNTVAFF.

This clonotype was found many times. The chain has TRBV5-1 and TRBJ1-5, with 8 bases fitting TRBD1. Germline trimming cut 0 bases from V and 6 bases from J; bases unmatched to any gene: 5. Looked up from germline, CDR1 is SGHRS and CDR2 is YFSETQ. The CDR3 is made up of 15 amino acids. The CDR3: CASSLEGQGFQPQHF. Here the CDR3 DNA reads TGCGCCAGCAGCTTGGAAGGACAGGGATTTCAGCCCCAGCATTTT.

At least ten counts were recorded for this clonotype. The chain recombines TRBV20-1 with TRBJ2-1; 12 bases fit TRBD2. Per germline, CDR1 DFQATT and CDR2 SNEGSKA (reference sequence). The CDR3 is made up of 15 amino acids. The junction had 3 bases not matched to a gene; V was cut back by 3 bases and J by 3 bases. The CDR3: CSARETSGSYNEQFF. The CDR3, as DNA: TGCAGTGCTAGGGAGACTAGCGGGAGCTACAATGAGCAGTTCTTC.

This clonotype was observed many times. The CDR3 is CSVVSGNTGELFF. The CDR3 coding sequence is TGCAGCGTTGTCTCGGGAAACACCGGGGAGCTGTTTTTT. The J gene is TRBJ2-2, the V gene TRBV29-1; maybe TRBD2 (5 bases). From germline, CDR1 is SQVTM and CDR2 ANQGSEA. This CDR3 contains 13 residues. The V and J ends lost 4 bases and 2 bases respectively, with 8 bases between them.

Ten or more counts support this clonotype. The CDR3 spells CAISVDNQPQHF. CDR3 nucleotide sequence: TGTGCCATCAGTGTCGACAATCAGCCCCAGCATTTT. The chain is built from TRBV10-3 and TRBJ1-5; D is undetermined. The germline gives CDR1 ENHRY, CDR2 SYGVKD. V shed 4 bases and J shed 3 bases, with 4 bases lying between them. This CDR3 is built from 12 residues.

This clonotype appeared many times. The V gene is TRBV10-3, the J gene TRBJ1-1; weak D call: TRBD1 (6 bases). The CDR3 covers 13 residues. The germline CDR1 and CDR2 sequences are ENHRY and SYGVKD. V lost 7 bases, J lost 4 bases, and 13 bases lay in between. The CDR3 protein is CAINLQGGTEAFF. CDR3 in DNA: TGTGCCATCAATTTACAGGGTGGCACTGAAGCTTTCTTT.

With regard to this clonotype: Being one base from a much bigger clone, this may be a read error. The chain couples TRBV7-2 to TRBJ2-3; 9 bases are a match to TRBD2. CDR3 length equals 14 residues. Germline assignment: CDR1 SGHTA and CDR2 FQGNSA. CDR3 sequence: CASNGGTSTDTQCF. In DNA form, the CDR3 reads TGTGCCAGCAATGGCGGGACTAGCACAGATACGCAGTGTTTT.

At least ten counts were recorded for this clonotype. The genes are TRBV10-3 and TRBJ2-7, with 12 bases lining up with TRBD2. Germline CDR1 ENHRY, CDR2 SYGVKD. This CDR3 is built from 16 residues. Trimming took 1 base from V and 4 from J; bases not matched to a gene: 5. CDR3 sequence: CAISEFRTSGTYEQYF. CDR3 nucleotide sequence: TGTGCCATCAGTGAGTTCCGGACTAGCGGGACTTACGAGCAGTACTTC.

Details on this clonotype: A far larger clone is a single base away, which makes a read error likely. The CDR3 sequence: CSAKVAGAMSYEQYF. The CDR3 DNA sequence: TGCAGTGCTAAGGTTGCCGGGGCAATGAGCTACGAGCAGTACTTC. V is TRBV20-1 and J is TRBJ2-1; D may be TRBD1 or TRBD2 (5 bases each). The last part of the DNA fits TRBJ2-7 better; the J call may be wrong. Germline CDR1 DFQATT, CDR2 SNEGSKA (reference sequence). The CDR3 has 15 amino acids.

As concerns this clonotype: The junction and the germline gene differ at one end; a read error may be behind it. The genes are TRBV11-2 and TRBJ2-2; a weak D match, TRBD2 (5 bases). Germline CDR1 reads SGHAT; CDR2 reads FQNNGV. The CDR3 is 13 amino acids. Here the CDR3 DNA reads TGTGCCAGCAGCCCAACGAGGGTCGGGGAGCTGTTCTTT. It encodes CASSPTRVGELFF.

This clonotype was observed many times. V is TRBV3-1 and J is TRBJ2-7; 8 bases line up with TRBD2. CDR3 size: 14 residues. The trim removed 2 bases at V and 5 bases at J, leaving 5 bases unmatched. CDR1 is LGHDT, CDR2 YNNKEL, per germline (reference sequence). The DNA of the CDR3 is TGTGCCAGCAGCCAACCCGGGACTAGTAACGAGCAGTACTTC. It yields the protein CASSQPGTSNEQYF.

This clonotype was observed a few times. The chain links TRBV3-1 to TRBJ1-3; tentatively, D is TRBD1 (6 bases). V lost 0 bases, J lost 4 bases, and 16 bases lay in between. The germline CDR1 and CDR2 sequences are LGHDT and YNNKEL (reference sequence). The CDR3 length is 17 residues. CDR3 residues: CASSQEGRTAEGNTIYF. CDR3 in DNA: TGTGCCAGCAGCCAAGAAGGTCGGACAGCTGAAGGAAACACCATATATTTT.

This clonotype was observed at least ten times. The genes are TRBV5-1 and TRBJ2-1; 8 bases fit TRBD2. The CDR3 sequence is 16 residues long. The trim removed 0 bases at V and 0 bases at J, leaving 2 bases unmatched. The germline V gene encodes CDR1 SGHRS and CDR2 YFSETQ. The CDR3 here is CASSLDREGSYNEQFF. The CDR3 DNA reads TGCGCCAGCAGCTTGGATCGGGAGGGCTCCTACAATGAGCAGTTCTTC.